This T cell receptor (beta chain) was found in a study of human T cells and chemical hapten exposure. TCRdb re-called the RACE reads through MiXCR, storing one row per CDR3 protein. The sample consists of tens of thousands of distinct CDR3 sequences, roughly 7.6% of them appearing once. Sample time point: pre-sensitization, week 0. Treatment reported: therapeutic diphenylcyclopropenone sensitization with weekly scalp DPC. Trimming took off 0 bases at V and 6 bases at J, with 15 bases between the two ends. Germline V gene lookup returns CDR1 DFQATT and CDR2 SNEGSKA (reference sequence). This CDR3 region has 15 residues. Many counts were recorded for this clonotype.

The clonotype comes from a woman aged 50 to 60 with alopecia areata. Some clones in this sample may be carry-over from other donors' samples. This sequence joins TRBV20-1 and TRBJ1-3, with D maybe TRBD1 (6 bases). The sequences come from whole blood, collected in connection with sensitization to the hapten diphenylcyclopropenone (DPC). CDR3 in DNA: TGCAGTGCTAGAGATCCTCGTCAGGGGCCAAACACCATATATTTT. This gives the protein CSARDPRQGPNTIYF.